This TCR beta chain was sequenced in a study of CD8 T cells in Susac syndrome. CDR1 LGHNT and CDR2 FRNRAP come from the germline V gene. The CDR3 spans 12 residues. The V gene lost 10 bases and the J gene lost 8 bases, with 15 bases spanning the gap. CD8+ and CD4+ T cells from blood underwent TCR beta sequencing, which was carried out in a high-throughput format. The RNA, 0.5 to 1 ug, was put through reverse transcription using random hexamers. TCRdb ran MiXCR on the immunoSEQ multiplex PCR reads and lists one entry per CDR3 protein. The table lists 150,000 to 160,000 distinct CDR3 sequences, roughly 95% of them singletons, with 0.16% in the top ten.

The rearrangement uses TRBV12-5 and TRBJ2-1; D unresolved. Sequences were obtained from CD4+ T cells from PBMCs. This TCR was sampled from a human donor with Susac syndrome. CDR3 in amino acids: CATSEEWDEQFF. The CDR3 nucleotides are TGTGCTACATCAGAGGAGTGGGATGAGCAGTTCTTC.